These 6 T cell receptor beta chains were sequenced from one sample in a study of regulatory T cells in long-lasting Graves disease. As to time point: persistent/refractory GD, antithyroid drugs over 5 years with positive TRAb. Extracted RNA from PBMCs served as the source of the TCR library. Arm-PCR with iRepertoire HTBI primers amplified the CDR3 regions for these TCR beta libraries. TCRdb reprocessed the multiplex PCR reads via MiXCR and lists one record per CDR3 protein. The data contain 300,000 or so distinct CDR3 sequences, 15% to 20% of them singletons. This material consisted of peripheral blood mononuclear cells (PBMCs), taken when the disease was refractory, from a patient treated with antithyroid drugs. Receptor source: a female donor with Graves disease.

As concerns this clonotype: A read error may explain this, as a much larger clone is one base away. This rearrangement joins TRBV7-2 to TRBJ2-7; no reliable D call. This CDR3 has 14 amino acids. Germline V gene lookup returns CDR1 SGHTA and CDR2 FQGNSA. As DNA, the CDR3 is TGTGCCAGCAGCCAGCAGGTCGGGTACTACGAGCGGTACTTC. It is translated as CASSQQVGYYERYF. Supplemented by reference TRBV7-2 and TRBJ2-7, the full variable domain reads GAGVSQSPSNKVTEKGKDVELRCDPISGHTALYWYRQSLGQGLEFLIYFQGNSAPDKSGLPSDRFSAERTGGSVSTLTIQRTQQEDSAVYLCASSQQVGYYERYFGPGTRLTVT.

This clonotype was seen ten or more times. CDR3 region: CASSSRGLLQETQYF. CDR3 coding DNA: TGTGCCAGCAGCTCCAGGGGTCTCCTTCAAGAGACCCAGTACTTC. The V gene is TRBV7-2, the J gene TRBJ2-5; a weak D match, TRBD1 (6 bases). The germline V gene encodes CDR1 SGHTA and CDR2 FQGNSA. This CDR3 has 15 residues. Trimming took off 4 bases at V and 2 bases at J, with 14 bases between the two ends.

J is TRBJ1-1 and V is TRBV12-3 or TRBV12-4, with a possible D match to TRBD1 (6 bases). Trimming shortened V by 7 bases and J by 2 bases, and 14 bases separated the two germline ends. The CDR3 is made up of 14 amino acids. The CDR3 sequence: CASILTGINTEAFF. CDR3 sequence (DNA): TGTGCCAGCATCCTTACAGGGATTAACACTGAAGCTTTCTTT.

This clonotype was counted between two and nine times. The chain carries TRBV7-8 and TRBJ2-3; no reliable D call. Germline V gene lookup returns CDR1 SGHVS and CDR2 FQNEAQ. The CDR3 is 16 residues long. Trimming left V 1 base short and J 6 bases short, with 17 bases between. The CDR3 DNA sequence: TGTGCCAGCAGCTTAGGGGCGGCTCCCGTGCGGGATACGCAGTATTTT. It is translated as CASSLGAAPVRDTQYF.

This clonotype appeared many times. The chain uses TRBV20-1 and TRBJ1-2; 8 bases match TRBD1. The ends lost 0 bases at V and 4 bases at J; junction bases unmatched: 7. CDR1 and CDR2 (germline): DFQATT, SNEGSKA (reference sequence). This CDR3 has 15 amino acids. CDR3 DNA sequence: TGCAGTGCTAGAGATTCCGACAGGGGAGGCTATGGCTACACCTTC. This sequence encodes CSARDSDRGGYGYTF.

The rearrangement links TRBV29-1 to TRBJ1-1, with D perhaps matching TRBD1 (5 bases). With 4 bases removed from V and 7 bases from J, the gap between germline ends came to 13 bases. Germline CDR1 SQVTM, CDR2 ANQGSEA. This CDR3 spans 12 amino acids. The CDR3 region has the DNA TGCAGCGTTGGAAGGGGAGCAAGTGAAGCTTTCTTT. Residues: CSVGRGASEAFF. The variable domain in full, completed from reference TRBV29-1 and TRBJ1-1, reads SAVISQKPSRDICQRGTSLTIQCQVDSQVTMMFWYRQQPGQSLTLIATANQGSEATYESGFVIDKFPISRPNLTFSTLTVSNMSPEDSSIYLCSVGRGASEAFFGQGTRLTVV.